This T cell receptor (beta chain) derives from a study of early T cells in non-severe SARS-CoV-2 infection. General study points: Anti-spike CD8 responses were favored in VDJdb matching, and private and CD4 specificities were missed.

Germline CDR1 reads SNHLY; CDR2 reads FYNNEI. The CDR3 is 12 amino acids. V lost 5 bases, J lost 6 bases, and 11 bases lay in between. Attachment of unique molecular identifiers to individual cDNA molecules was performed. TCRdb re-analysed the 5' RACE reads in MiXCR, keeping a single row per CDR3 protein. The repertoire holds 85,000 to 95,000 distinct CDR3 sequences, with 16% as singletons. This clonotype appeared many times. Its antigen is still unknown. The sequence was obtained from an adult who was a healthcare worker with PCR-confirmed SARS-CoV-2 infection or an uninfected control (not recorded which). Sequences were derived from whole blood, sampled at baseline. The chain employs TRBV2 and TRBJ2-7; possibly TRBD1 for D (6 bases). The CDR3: CASSPTGSEQYF. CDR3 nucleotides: TGTGCCAGCAGTCCAACAGGGTCCGAGCAGTACTTC.